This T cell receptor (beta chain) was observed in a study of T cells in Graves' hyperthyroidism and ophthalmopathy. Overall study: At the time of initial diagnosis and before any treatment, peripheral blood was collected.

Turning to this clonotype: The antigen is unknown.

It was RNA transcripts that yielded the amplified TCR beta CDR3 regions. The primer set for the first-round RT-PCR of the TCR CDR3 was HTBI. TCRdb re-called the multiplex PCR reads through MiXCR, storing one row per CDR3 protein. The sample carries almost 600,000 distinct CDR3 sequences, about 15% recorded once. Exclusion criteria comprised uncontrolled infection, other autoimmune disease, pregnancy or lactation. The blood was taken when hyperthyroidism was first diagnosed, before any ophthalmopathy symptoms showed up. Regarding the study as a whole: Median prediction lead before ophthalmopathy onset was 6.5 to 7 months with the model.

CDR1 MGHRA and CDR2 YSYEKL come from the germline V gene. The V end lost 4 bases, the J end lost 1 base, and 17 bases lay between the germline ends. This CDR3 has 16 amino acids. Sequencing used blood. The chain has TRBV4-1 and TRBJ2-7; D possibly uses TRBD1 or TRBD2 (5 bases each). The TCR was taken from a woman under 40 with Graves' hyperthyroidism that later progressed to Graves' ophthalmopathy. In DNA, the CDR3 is TGCGCCAGCAGCCTGGGGCGTGGGAGTGGATCCTACGAGCAGTACTTC. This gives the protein CASSLGRGSGSYEQYF.